The subject of this entry is one T cell receptor (beta chain). Germline values: CDR1 MNHNS, CDR2 SASEGT. V was pared by 8 bases and J by 2 bases, with 12 bases between. The CDR3 totals 13 residues. The entry originates in a study of identical twins. TCRdb fed the 5' RACE reads into MiXCR, producing one record per CDR3 protein. The sample shows hundreds of thousands of distinct CDR3 sequences, approximately 18% of them seen only once. The same specimen was also included in a second study, on T cells expressing NK-cell markers. That paper notes: Sorted T-cell subsets CD3+CD56+NKG2C+, CD3+CD56+NKG2C- and CD3+CD56-NKG2C+ were TCR beta-sequenced.

Sequences were obtained from PBMCs. This rearrangement joins TRBV6-1 to TRBJ1-2; D not certain. The origin of this receptor is a woman between 18 and 30 years old in good health. The CDR3 DNA reads as TGTGCCAGCGAGGGCAGAGCCAACTATGGCTACACCTTC. Its protein is CASEGRANYGYTF.